One and the same sample provided the 10 T cell receptor beta chains below, sequenced in a study of blood T cell repertoires in COVID-19. Clones were sequenced by immunoSEQ multiplex PCR, and TCRdb holds only the in-frame ones, with some missing. The table lists approximately 20,000 clones, roughly nine tenths of them singletons. Sequenced sample: peripheral blood. The receptor source for this set is a human donor with active COVID-19. The donor label of this sample is uncertain.

The chain carries TRBV7-3 and TRBJ2-3; possibly TRBD2 for D (5 bases). There are 15 residues in the CDR3. Germline assignment: CDR1 SGHTA and CDR2 FQGTGA. The V gene lost 5 bases and the J gene lost 3 bases, with 15 bases spanning the gap. CDR3 bases: TGTGCCAGCAGCCGGGATGGGGTACCGACAGATACGCAGTATTTT. It is translated as CASSRDGVPTDTQYF.

The chain employs TRBV9 and TRBJ2-2; 15 nucleotides align to TRBD2. V gave up 4 bases and J gave up 1 base; unmatched junction bases: 5. Germline assignment: CDR1 SGDLS and CDR2 YYNGEE. The CDR3 is 18 residues long. The CDR3 reads CASSSGTSGRKNTGELFF. In nucleotides, the CDR3 is TGTGCCAGCAGCTCCGGGACTAGCGGGAGGAAGAACACCGGGGAGCTGTTTTTT.

The rearrangement links TRBV6-4 to TRBJ2-2; D is possibly TRBD1 (6 bases). CDR3 size: 13 residues. The germline CDR1 and CDR2 sequences are MRHNA and SNTAGT. Trimming stripped 6 bases from V and 6 bases from J, with 11 bases between. Here the CDR3 reads CASSRGGPGELFF. The CDR3 coding sequence is TGTGCCAGCAGCAGAGGGGGACCCGGGGAGCTGTTTTTT.

This rearrangement joins TRBV6-6 to TRBJ1-5; TRBD1 is a possible D gene (6 bases). Germline-derived CDR1 and CDR2 are MNHNY and SVGAGI (reference sequence). The CDR3 has 15 amino acids. V lost 6 bases and J lost 0, with 12 bases in between. The CDR3 loop reads CASRSQQGSNQPQHF. Here the CDR3 DNA reads TGTGCCAGCAGATCGCAACAGGGTAGCAATCAGCCCCAGCATTTT.

The V call is TRBV2, the J call TRBJ2-5; 8 bases align to TRBD1. The V gene end was trimmed by 5 bases and the J gene end by 5 bases; junction bases not matched to a gene: 4. Germline CDR1 SNHLY, CDR2 FYNNEI. The CDR3 runs 13 residues. The CDR3: CASSSQGAETQYF. In nucleotides, the CDR3 is TGTGCCAGCAGTTCCCAGGGGGCTGAGACCCAGTACTTC.

This clone appeared a single time. The V and J genes are TRBV6-5 and TRBJ1-1; D is unclear. Germline-derived CDR1 and CDR2 are MNHEY and SVGAGI. The V gene lost 11 bases and the J gene lost 0 bases, with 10 bases spanning the gap. The CDR3 contains 12 residues. CDR3 DNA: TGTGCCTACGAGCGAGTGAACACTGAAGCTTTCTTT. Translation gives CAYERVNTEAFF.

The chain couples TRBV5-1 to TRBJ2-2; 9 nucleotides agree with TRBD2. V trimming: 1 base; J trimming: 0 bases; junction bases outside the gene matches: 1. In germline, CDR1 is SGHRS, CDR2 YFSETQ. This CDR3 is 16 amino acids long. The CDR3 reads CASSLSSGTNTGELFF. CDR3 DNA: TGCGCCAGCAGCTTGTCTAGCGGGACGAACACCGGGGAGCTGTTTTTT.

This chain connects TRBV13 to TRBJ2-7; D is unclear. The V gene lost 4 bases and the J gene lost 3 bases, with 22 bases spanning the gap. The CDR3 covers 17 residues. CDR1 and CDR2 from the germline V gene are PRHDT and FYEKMQ (reference sequence). CDR3 loop: CASSYSSPNGYRYEQYF. CDR3 DNA sequence: TGTGCCAGCAGCTACAGTTCCCCGAATGGGTACCGCTACGAGCAGTACTTC.

The J gene is TRBJ2-5, the V gene TRBV3-1 (or the pseudogene TRBV3-2), with TRBD2 identical over 10 bases. Germline V gene data show CDR1 as LGHDT and CDR2 as YNNKEL (reference sequence). Trimming took 1 base from V and 5 from J; bases not matched to a gene: 10. The CDR3 length is 17 residues. CDR3 sequence: CASSQVVSGGVAETQYF. CDR3 sequence (DNA): TGTGCCAGCAGCCAAGTCGTAAGCGGGGGGGTTGCTGAGACCCAGTACTTC.

The rearrangement links TRBV7-8 to TRBJ2-4, with 7 bases matching TRBD2. The ends lost 5 bases at V and 15 bases at J; junction bases unmatched: 10. Germline lookup yields CDR1 SGHVS and CDR2 FQNEAQ. This CDR3 contains 12 residues. The CDR3 sequence is CASSHPRGSVYF. CDR3 coding DNA: TGTGCCAGCAGCCACCCCCGCGGGAGCGTGTACTTC.